This paragraph reports one T cell receptor beta chain. Its recognized antigen is unknown. It has no much larger one-base neighbor in the sample; base qualities were not kept. This sample was included in a study of blood T cells in healthy people across ages (dated by TCRdb to between 2014 and 2016). Looking at the study overall: In model experiments, template switching captured about one uniquely barcoded TCR beta cDNA molecule for every two T cells. To track age-related changes in TCR beta repertoire diversity, the study relied on deep sequencing normalized with unique cDNA molecular identifiers. The donors were split into four age groups: young (average around 17 years), middle-aged (39), aged (over 55) and long-lived (under 90). To avoid experimental bias, donors of different ages were randomly spread across the sequencing lanes. For two donors (one aged 18 to 29 and one aged 80 or older), the study analyzed two additional independent replicas of 1 million unique cDNA reads from the same blood draw. Findings and caveats that apply to the study as a whole: As age increased, observed TCR beta diversity per million T cells dropped in a roughly linear way, and a significant reduction was already evident by age 40. Compared with the aged group, more naive CD4+ T cells, fewer expanded clones and increased TCR diversity were shown by the long-lived group, suggesting age selection. Estimates of total diversity based on one million sequenced T cells were regarded as lower bounds and as underestimates. The percentage of naive T cells measured by flow cytometry correlated strongly with observed TCR beta diversity. Conclusive comparison of naive and antigen-experienced compartments was prevented by the profiling of bulk unsorted PBMCs. The CMV infection status of donors was not known, potentially confounding age-related changes in expanded clonotypes.

Counted from cysteine to phenylalanine, this CDR3 has 18 amino acids. CDR3 DNA is the only sequence kept; it has 54 bases, read in frame from the first base. The roughly 39 donors, aged about 6 to 95 years, were systemically healthy Caucasian individuals from Russia. Approximately 9.3 milliliters of peripheral blood were drawn from each donor into EDTA-treated Vacutainer tubes. Ficoll-Paque density-gradient centrifugation was used to isolate PBMCs, with at least 6.5 million per sample. Trizol reagent was used to extract total RNA from the PBMCs, yielding at least 5.5 micrograms per sample. For every donor, an aliquot of PBMCs went through flow cytometry to measure the percentages of naive CD45RAhigh/CD27high T cells. The library was produced with 5' RACE. Sequencing took place on an Illumina HiSeq 2500. A second PCR of roughly 7 to 12 cycles was performed with a sample-barcoded 5' primer and a J-beta primer mix. Each TCR beta cDNA molecule received a unique molecular identifier from a template-switch 5' adaptor carrying 12 random nucleotides. At least 2.5 million CDR3-containing paired-end reads were obtained from each sample. The Mint cDNA synthesis kit, primed by a TRBC-specific oligonucleotide, was used to synthesize first-strand cDNA from all RNA. Following uracil-DNA glycosylase treatment, a first 18-cycle PCR with universal primers M1SS and BC2_uni_R was performed on all cDNA. On the authors' methods: For normalization, 1 million high-quality reads, each with a distinct molecular identifier, were randomly selected from each sample. Reads sharing molecular identifiers were discarded rather than binned into consensus sequences. MiTCR, with a Q25 quality threshold and the strictest error-elimination algorithm, was used for CDR3 identification, clonotype clustering and error correction. A nonparametric unseen species model with Euler transformation was used to estimate lower-bound total TCR beta diversity. TCRdb trimmed public reads at Q25 via fastp, called clones via MiXCR and kept in-frame beta chains. Merged by CDR3 protein, the rows form single entries marked with the most common genes and DNA. In this record, the V and J calls reflect TCRdb's handling and not the investigators' own analysis. This sample has some 1.1 million distinct CDR3 sequences in its table, and around two fifths of those were observed once. Less than 15% of the sample is in the top ten clones.

Source material: blood. The receptor chain draws on TRBV21-1 and TRBJ1-1; the table names TRBD1, a call not compared with the DNA. TRBV21-1 constitutes a pseudogene. The sequence was obtained from a man aged 18 to 30 in good health. The nucleotide sequence reads as follows: TGTGCCAGCAGCAAAGAGAGGGGAGGACAGGGGCTCGGGACTGAAGCTTTCTTT. This sequence encodes CASSKERGGQGLGTEAFF.